This TCR beta chain was sequenced during a study of graft-versus-host responses after intestinal transplantation. The study's findings and limits: Ileal or blood samples showed some GvH clones first, and such clones were also found in recipient marrow.

The CDR3 has 18 residues. The V gene's germline CDR1 is MNHEY and CDR2 SMNVEV (reference sequence). V lost 10 bases, J lost 2 bases, and 14 bases stayed unmatched. Note on this clone: Its matching antigen is unknown.

Clones were read by immunoSEQ multiplex PCR, and TCRdb kept only the in-frame ones, dropping some. The data hold almost 55,000 clones, with about 90% observed a single time. Sequences were derived from PBMCs, sampled approximately 660 days after intestinal transplant. This clonotype was sampled from a human patient who received an intestinal transplant, so some T cells may come from the graft donor. V gene TRBV27 combines with J gene TRBJ2-5, with TRBD2 matching 15 bases. The CDR3 DNA sequence: TGTGCCACCAGCGACACGAACGGACTAGCGGGGGGGCAAGAGACCCAGTACTTC. Its protein is CATSDTNGLAGGQETQYF.